Below, 24 T cell receptor beta chains from the same sample are listed, as sequenced in a study of T cells in Graves' hyperthyroidism and ophthalmopathy. TCR beta CDR3 regions were amplified from RNA transcripts. First-round RT-PCR of the TCR CDR3 relied on the HTBI primer set. TCRdb re-called the multiplex PCR reads through MiXCR, storing one row per CDR3 protein. The table records fewer than 350,000 distinct CDR3 sequences, about 19% of them present only once. Sequencing was performed on blood. These TCRs come from a man aged 45 to 65 with Graves' ophthalmopathy.

This clonotype appeared many times. The chain links TRBV20-1 to TRBJ1-1, with D possibly TRBD1 on 5 matching bases. Trimming cost V 5 bases and J 1 base, with 14 bases left between them. The CDR3 is 14 amino acids. Germline-derived CDR1 and CDR2 are DFQATT and SNEGSKA (reference sequence). CDR3 protein: CSASRNRRNTEAFF. The DNA of the CDR3 is TGCAGTGCTTCCCGGAACAGGCGGAACACTGAAGCTTTCTTT.

On this clonotype: A much larger clonotype is one base distant, so this may be a read error. J is TRBJ2-5 and V is TRBV2; weak D call: TRBD2 (5 bases). The CDR3 is 14 residues long. Looked up from germline, CDR1 is SNHLY and CDR2 is FYNNEI. The V and J ends lost 3 bases and 2 bases respectively, with 10 bases between them. The CDR3 DNA reads TGTGCCAGCAGTGAGGGCCGGGGTCAAGAGACCCAGTACTTC. Translation: CASSEGRGQETQYF.

At least ten counts were recorded for this clonotype. In DNA, the CDR3 is TGTGCCAGCAGCGCTATTACGGACAATGAGCAGTTCTTC. The encoded protein is CASSAITDNEQFF. The chain recombines TRBV7-9 with TRBJ2-1; D ambiguous. The germline V gene has CDR1 SEHNR and CDR2 FQNEAQ (reference sequence). The CDR3 runs to 13 residues. Trimming took 5 bases from V and 5 from J, leaving 10 bases between them.

This clonotype was detected a few times. At one of its ends the junction is not consistent with the germline gene, which may arise from a read error. The chain combines TRBV24-1 with TRBJ2-5; the D gene could be TRBD1 or TRBD2 (5 bases each). The CDR3 runs to 14 residues. The germline V gene has CDR1 KGHDR and CDR2 SFDVKD. The CDR3 DNA reads TGTGCCACCAGTGACGTCTCGGGACGAGAGGCCCAGTACTTC. It specifies CATSDVSGREAQYF.

The chain has TRBV24-1 and TRBJ2-6, with 8 nucleotides matching TRBD1. This CDR3 comprises 18 residues. With 4 bases clipped from V and 0 bases from J, the junction kept 7 bases outside the gene matches. Germline V CDR1 and CDR2: KGHDR, SFDVKD. This CDR3 reads CATSDTGTGVSGANVLTF. Here the CDR3 DNA reads TGTGCCACCAGTGACACCGGGACAGGCGTCTCTGGGGCCAACGTCCTGACTTTC.

The V call is TRBV4-1, the J call TRBJ2-6, with D possibly being TRBD1 (6 bases). The germline CDR1 and CDR2 sequences are MGHRA and YSYEKL. V lost 10 bases, J lost 0 bases, and 19 bases lay in between. The CDR3 consists of 17 residues. The CDR3 loop reads CATGTSGGLSGANVLTF. The DNA of the CDR3 is TGCGCCACCGGGACAAGTGGGGGTCTCTCTGGGGCCAACGTCCTGACTTTC.

This clonotype was detected many times. The rearrangement links TRBV6-1 to TRBJ2-7, with 10 bases identical to TRBD2. This CDR3 is built from 14 residues. V shed 5 bases and J 3 bases; nucleotides not matched to a gene: 4. Germline assignment: CDR1 MNHNS and CDR2 SASEGT. This CDR3 reads CASSRLAGLYEQYF. CDR3 sequence (DNA): TGTGCCAGCAGTCGACTAGCGGGCCTCTACGAGCAGTACTTC.

This sequence joins TRBV9 and TRBJ2-3; maybe TRBD1 (5 bases). This CDR3 comprises 14 residues. With 1 base removed from V and 3 bases from J, the gap between germline ends came to 9 bases. CDR1 SGDLS and CDR2 YYNGEE come from the germline V gene. CDR3 in DNA: TGTGCCAGCAGCGTAAGGCAGGGTACAGATACGCAGTATTTT. Amino acid sequence: CASSVRQGTDTQYF.

The chain combines TRBV6-1 with TRBJ2-3; either TRBD1 or TRBD2 may supply D (5 bases each). Germline-derived CDR1 and CDR2 are MNHNS and SASEGT. V was pared by 1 base and J by 4 bases, with 12 bases between. The CDR3 totals 15 residues. Here the CDR3 DNA reads TGTGCCAGCAGTGAAGTATGGGGGTTGGCAGATACGCAGTATTTT. Translated: CASSEVWGLADTQYF.

The V call is TRBV5-1, the J call TRBJ2-1; 14 bases map to TRBD2. This CDR3 is built from 16 residues. Germline CDR1 is SGHRS and CDR2 is YFSETQ. J was trimmed by 8 bases and V by 4 bases; bases with no gene match: 8. This CDR3 reads CASSTGTSGSLDEQFF. The DNA of the CDR3 is TGCGCCAGCAGCACAGGGACTAGCGGGAGTCTCGATGAGCAGTTCTTC.

This clonotype came up many times. The V gene is TRBV20-1, the J gene TRBJ2-1; TRBD2 agrees at 13 bases. The CDR3 spans 15 residues. Trimming at V came to 0 bases and at J to 10 bases, leaving 6 bases not matched to a gene. Germline CDR1 reads DFQATT; CDR2 reads SNEGSKA (reference sequence). CDR3 nucleotides: TGCAGTGCTAGAGATGGACTAGCGGGAGATTACGAGCAGTTCTTC. As protein: CSARDGLAGDYEQFF.

V gene TRBV9 combines with J gene TRBJ1-3; D uncertain. V lost 4 bases to trimming and J lost 4 bases, with 9 bases between them. The CDR3 extends over 13 amino acids. Germline loops: CDR1 SGDLS, CDR2 YYNGEE. For the CDR3, the DNA is TGTGCCAGCAGCCTTCTTTTCGGAAACACCATATATTTT. Protein sequence: CASSLLFGNTIYF.

This chain connects TRBV9 to TRBJ2-5, with 14 bases that match TRBD2. The CDR3 is 16 residues long. J lost 4 bases, V lost 0 bases, and 2 bases had no gene match. Germline-derived CDR1 and CDR2 are SGDLS and YYNGEE. The CDR3 is CASSVAGTSGRETQYF. The CDR3 region has the DNA TGTGCCAGCAGCGTAGCCGGGACTAGCGGGAGAGAGACCCAGTACTTC.

In this sample, this clonotype turned up a few times. J is TRBJ2-5 and V is TRBV5-1, with 8 bases matching TRBD1. The length of the CDR3 is 17 residues. The germline gives CDR1 SGHRS, CDR2 YFSETQ. V was clipped by 4 bases and J by 1 base; unmatched bases: 12. CDR3 sequence (DNA): TGCGCCAGCAGCCGTGGGCTGTACCAGGGGGCCCAAGAGACCCAGTACTTC. It specifies CASSRGLYQGAQETQYF.

This clonotype appeared a few times. The chain carries TRBV7-9 and TRBJ1-1, with D tentatively TRBD1 (5 bases). CDR1 SEHNR and CDR2 FQNEAQ come from the germline V gene (reference sequence). This CDR3 region has 13 residues. Deletions cut 7 bases from V and 1 base from J, with 10 bases between. This CDR3 reads CASTNRQNTEAFF. CDR3 coding DNA: TGTGCCAGCACCAACAGGCAGAACACTGAAGCTTTCTTT. Full variable domain (outside the CDR3, taken from reference TRBV7-9 and TRBJ1-1): DTGVSQNPRHKITKRGQNVTFRCDPISEHNRLYWYRQTLGQGPEFLTYFQNEAQLEKSRLLSDRFSAERPKGSFSTLEIQRTEQGDSAMYLCASTNRQNTEAFFGQGTRLTVV.

The table lists this clonotype with a few counts. The rearrangement joins TRBV7-6 to TRBJ1-5; D gene ambiguous. Germline V gene data show CDR1 as SGHVS and CDR2 as FNYEAQ. V shed 3 bases and J shed 0 bases, with 6 bases lying between them. The CDR3 runs to 14 residues. The DNA of the CDR3 is TGTGCCAGCAGCTTTACAGATAGCAATCAGCCCCAGCATTTT. This codes for CASSFTDSNQPQHF.

This clonotype was detected many times. V and J are TRBV2 and TRBJ2-7; D is possibly TRBD1 (6 bases). The CDR3 totals 16 residues. Trimming stripped 2 bases from V and 0 bases from J, with 14 bases between. Looked up from germline, CDR1 is SNHLY and CDR2 is FYNNEI. CDR3 loop: CASSEWLWTDSYEQYF. The CDR3 region has the DNA TGTGCCAGCAGTGAATGGCTCTGGACAGACTCCTACGAGCAGTACTTC.

In this sample, this clonotype turned up many times. The chain couples TRBV29-1 to TRBJ1-1; TRBD1 matches 12 bases. CDR1 SQVTM and CDR2 ANQGSEA come from the germline V gene. J gave up 1 base and V 6 bases, and 9 bases lay outside the gene matches. CDR3 size: 16 residues. As DNA, the CDR3 is TGCAGCGTATACCCGGGACAGGGGGCGTGGAACACTGAAGCTTTCTTT. This encodes CSVYPGQGAWNTEAFF.

This clonotype was detected only a few times. The chain combines TRBV11-2 with TRBJ1-1, with TRBD1 matching 7 bases. From germline, CDR1 is SGHAT and CDR2 FQNNGV. The J segment lost 3 bases and the V segment lost 3 bases, leaving 4 bases of the junction unmatched. The CDR3 covers 14 residues. The CDR3 protein is CASSLTGSDTEAFF. DNA for the CDR3: TGTGCCAGCAGCTTGACAGGGAGCGACACTGAAGCTTTCTTT.

This clonotype was observed many times. The V gene is TRBV12-3 or TRBV12-4, the J gene TRBJ2-5; possible D gene TRBD2, 5 bases. The V end was cut by 6 bases, the J end by 3 bases, with 20 bases between. The CDR3 loop spans 16 amino acids. CDR3 amino acids: CASSLSLGVPKETQYF. CDR3 coding DNA: TGTGCCAGCAGCCTATCTCTCGGGGTTCCAAAAGAGACCCAGTACTTC.

This chain joins TRBV20-1 and TRBJ1-5; possibly TRBD1 for D (5 bases). Per the germline V gene, CDR1 is DFQATT and CDR2 is SNEGSKA (reference sequence). V shed 5 bases and J shed 0 bases, with 20 bases lying between them. CDR3 size: 17 residues. Written as DNA, the CDR3 is TGCAGTGCTGTGCCTCCGGGACGGTTGTATAGCAATCAGCCCCAGCATTTT. This translates into CSAVPPGRLYSNQPQHF.

This chain connects TRBV28 to TRBJ1-5; D is undetermined. Germline V lookup: CDR1 MDHEN, CDR2 SYDVKM. The CDR3 contains 14 residues. Trimming pared 6 bases from V and 4 bases from J, leaving 13 bases between. The CDR3 sequence is CASRGPGQNQPQHF. DNA for the CDR3: TGTGCCAGCAGGGGTCCGGGCCAGAATCAGCCCCAGCATTTT.

This clonotype has ten or more counts. This chain uses TRBV3-1 with TRBJ2-3; 7 bases map to TRBD2. The J segment lost 2 bases and the V segment lost 1 base, leaving 9 bases of the junction unmatched. Germline lookup yields CDR1 LGHDT and CDR2 YNNKEL (reference sequence). This CDR3 has 17 amino acids. CDR3 loop: CASSQVLASGATDTQYF. In nucleotides, the CDR3 is TGTGCCAGCAGCCAAGTCCTAGCTAGCGGTGCCACAGATACGCAGTATTTT.

This clonotype has ten or more counts. The chain uses TRBV30 and TRBJ2-7; 13 bases are a match to TRBD2. Losses at the gene ends were 3 bases for V and 5 bases for J; bases not matched to a gene: 1. CDR1 GTSNPN and CDR2 SVGIG come from the germline V gene (reference sequence). The CDR3 covers 13 residues. The CDR3 DNA sequence: TGTGCCTGGAGAACTAGCGGGAGGGACGAGCAGTACTTC. Protein sequence: CAWRTSGRDEQYF.